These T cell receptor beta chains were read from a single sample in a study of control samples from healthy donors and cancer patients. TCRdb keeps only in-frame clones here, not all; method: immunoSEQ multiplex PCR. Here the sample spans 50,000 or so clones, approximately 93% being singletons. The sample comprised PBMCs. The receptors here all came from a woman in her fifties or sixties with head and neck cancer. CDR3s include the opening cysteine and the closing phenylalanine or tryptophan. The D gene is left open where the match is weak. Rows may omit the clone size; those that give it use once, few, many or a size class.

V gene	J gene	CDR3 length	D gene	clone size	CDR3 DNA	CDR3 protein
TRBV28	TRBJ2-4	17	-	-	TGTGCCAGCAGTTCTCACGGGTACCGGGACCTCAAAAACATTCAGTACTTC	CASSSHGYRDLKNIQYF
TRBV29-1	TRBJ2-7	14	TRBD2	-	TGCAGCGGTACGGGGACTAGCGGGAGCCACGAGCAGTACTTC	CSGTGTSGSHEQYF
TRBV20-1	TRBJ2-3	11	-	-	TGCAGTGCTAGAAAGGCAGATACGCAGTATTTT	CSARKADTQYF
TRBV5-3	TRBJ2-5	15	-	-	TGTGCCAGAAGCTCGCCGACAGGCCTGGGAGAGACCCAGTACTTC	CARSSPTGLGETQYF
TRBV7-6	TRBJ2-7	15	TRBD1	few	TGTGCCAGCAGCTTAGCCTCGGACAGGGTCTACGAGCAGTACTTC	CASSLASDRVYEQYF
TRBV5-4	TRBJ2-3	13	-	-	TGTGCCAGCAGCTTCCTGGCGGAGGGTACGCAGTATTTT	CASSFLAEGTQYF
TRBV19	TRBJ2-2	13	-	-	TGTGCCAGTAGTATAGGCGGTGCCGGGGAGCTGTTTTTT	CASSIGGAGELFF
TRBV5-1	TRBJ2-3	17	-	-	TGCGCCAGCAGCTTGTTCCCCCCGGGGATGAGCACAGATACGCAGTATTTT	CASSLFPPGMSTDTQYF
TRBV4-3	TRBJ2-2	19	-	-	TGCGCCAGCAGCCAAGCCGACAGAGCCACCTTCTCAAAACACCGGGGAGCTGTTTTT	CASSQADRATFSKHRGAVF
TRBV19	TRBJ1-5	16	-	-	TGTGCCAGTAGTACGCCCCTGTCCCATGCGGGGCAGCCCCAGCATTTT	CASSTPLSHAGQPQHF
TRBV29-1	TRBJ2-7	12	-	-	TGCAGCGCCAACTTGCAGGGCTACGAGCAGTACTTC	CSANLQGYEQYF
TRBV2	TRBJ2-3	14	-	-	TGTGCCAGCAGCTTGACCTCTCGCACAGATACGCAGTATTTT	CASSLTSRTDTQYF
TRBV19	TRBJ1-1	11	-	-	TGTGCCAGTAGTATACGGATGGAAGCTTTCTTT	CASSIRMEAFF
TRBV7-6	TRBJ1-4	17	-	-	TGTGCCAGCAGCTCCCCTGCCGGTAGTGTTGGGAATGAAAAACTGTTTTTT	CASSSPAGSVGNEKLFF
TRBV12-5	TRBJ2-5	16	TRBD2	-	TGTGCTAGTGGCCTCGGACTAGCGGGGGGCCAAGAGACCCAGTACTTC	CASGLGLAGGQETQYF
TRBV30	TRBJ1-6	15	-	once	TGTGCCTGGAGTTCCCTTATGACAGCAAATTCACCCCTCCACTTT	CAWSSLMTANSPLHF
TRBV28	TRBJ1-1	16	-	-	TGTGCCAGCAGGACGGGGTATCGCAGGGGAACCACTGAAGCTTTCTTT	CASRTGYRRGTTEAFF
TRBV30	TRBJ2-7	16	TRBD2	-	TGTGCCTGGAGTTCGGGACTAGCGGGGCCTCGCTACGAGCAGTACTTC	CAWSSGLAGPRYEQYF
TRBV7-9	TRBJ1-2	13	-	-	TGTGCCAGCAGCTCGGTCGGTGGCGCGGCCTACACCTTC	CASSSVGGAAYTF
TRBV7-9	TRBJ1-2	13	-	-	TGTGCCAGCAGCTTAGGTCAGGGATATGGCTACACCTTC	CASSLGQGYGYTF
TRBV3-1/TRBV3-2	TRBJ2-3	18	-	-	TGTGCCAGCAGCCAAGAGTCTAGCGTCACCTACGGAGAAGATACGCAGTATTTT	CASSQESSVTYGEDTQYF
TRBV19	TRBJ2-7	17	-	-	TGTGCCAGTAGTGAGAAGACTAGAGCTTACTCCTCCTACGAGCAGTACTTC	CASSEKTRAYSSYEQYF
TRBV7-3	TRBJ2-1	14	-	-	TGTGCCAGCAGCTTAGAGAGACAGAACGATGAGCAGTTCTTC	CASSLERQNDEQFF
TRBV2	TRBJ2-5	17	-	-	TGTGCCAGCAGTACGCTGAGTGGGTGGTCCACCAAAGAGACCCAGTACTTC	CASSTLSGWSTKETQYF
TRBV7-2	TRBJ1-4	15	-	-	TGTGCCAGCAGCTTAGAACAGGCAACTAATGAAAAACTGTTTTTT	CASSLEQATNEKLFF
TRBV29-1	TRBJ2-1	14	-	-	TGCAGCGTTGAATTGGAGCGGAGGCGGGATGAGCAGTTCTTC	CSVELERRRDEQFF
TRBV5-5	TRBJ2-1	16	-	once	TGTGCCAGCAGCTTGAGGGCAGACAGGAGCTACAATGAGCAGTTCTTC	CASSLRADRSYNEQFF
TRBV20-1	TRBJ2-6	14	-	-	TGCAGTGCTAGTGAAGGCTCTGGGGCCAACGTCCTGACTTTC	CSASEGSGANVLTF
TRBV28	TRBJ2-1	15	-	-	TGTGCCAGCAGTTTTTTGGGTGGGGGTTACAATGAGCAGTTCTTC	CASSFLGGGYNEQFF
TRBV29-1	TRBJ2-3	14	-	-	TGCAGCGTTGAAGACAGGGGGGGCACAGATACGCAGTATTTT	CSVEDRGGTDTQYF
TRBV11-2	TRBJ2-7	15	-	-	TGTGCCAGCAGCTTAGTCCGTGTTAGCTCCTACGAGCAGTACTTC	CASSLVRVSSYEQYF